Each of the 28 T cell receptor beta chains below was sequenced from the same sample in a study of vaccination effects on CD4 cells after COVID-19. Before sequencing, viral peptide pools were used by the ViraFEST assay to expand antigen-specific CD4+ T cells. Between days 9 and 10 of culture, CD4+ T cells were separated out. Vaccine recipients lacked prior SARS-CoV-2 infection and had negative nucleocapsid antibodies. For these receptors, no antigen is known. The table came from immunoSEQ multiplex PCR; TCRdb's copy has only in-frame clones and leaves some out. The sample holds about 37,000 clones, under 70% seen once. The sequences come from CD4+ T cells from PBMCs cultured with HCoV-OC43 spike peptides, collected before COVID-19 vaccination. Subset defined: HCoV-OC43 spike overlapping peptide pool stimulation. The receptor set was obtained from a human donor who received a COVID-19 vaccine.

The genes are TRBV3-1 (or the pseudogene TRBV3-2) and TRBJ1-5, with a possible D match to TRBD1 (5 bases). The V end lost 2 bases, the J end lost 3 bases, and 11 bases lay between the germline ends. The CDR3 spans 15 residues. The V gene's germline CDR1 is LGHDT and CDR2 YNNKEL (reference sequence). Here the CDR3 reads CASSQSVGANQPQHF. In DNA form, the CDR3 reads TGTGCCAGCAGCCAAAGTGTAGGGGCCAATCAGCCCCAGCATTTT.

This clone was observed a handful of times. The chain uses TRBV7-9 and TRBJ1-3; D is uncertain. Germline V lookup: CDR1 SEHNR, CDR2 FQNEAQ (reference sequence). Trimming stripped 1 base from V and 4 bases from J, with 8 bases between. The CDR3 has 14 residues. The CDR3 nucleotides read TGTGCCAGCAGCTTAGTGACGCCAGGAAACACCATATATTTT. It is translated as CASSLVTPGNTIYF. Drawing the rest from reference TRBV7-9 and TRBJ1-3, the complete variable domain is DTGVSQNPRHKITKRGQNVTFRCDPISEHNRLYWYRQTLGQGPEFLTYFQNEAQLEKSRLLSDRFSAERPKGSFSTLEIQRTEQGDSAMYLCASSLVTPGNTIYFGEGSWLTVV.

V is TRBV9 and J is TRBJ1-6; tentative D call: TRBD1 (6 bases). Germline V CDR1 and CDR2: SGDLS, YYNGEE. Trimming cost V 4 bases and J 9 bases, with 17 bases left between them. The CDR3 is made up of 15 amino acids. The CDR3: CASSPVAGAGSPLHF. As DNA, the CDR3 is TGTGCCAGCAGCCCGGTGGCGGGGGCGGGTTCACCCCTCCACTTT.

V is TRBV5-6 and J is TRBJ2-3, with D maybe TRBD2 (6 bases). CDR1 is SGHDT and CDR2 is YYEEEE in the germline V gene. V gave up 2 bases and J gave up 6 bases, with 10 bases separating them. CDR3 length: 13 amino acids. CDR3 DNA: TGTGCCAGCAGCTTCGGGAGAGCCGATACGCAGTATTTT. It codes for CASSFGRADTQYF.

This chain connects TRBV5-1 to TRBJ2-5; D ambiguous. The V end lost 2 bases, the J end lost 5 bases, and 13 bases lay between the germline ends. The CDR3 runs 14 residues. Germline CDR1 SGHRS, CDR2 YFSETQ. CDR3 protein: CASSLYTPGETQYF. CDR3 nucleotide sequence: TGCGCCAGCAGCTTATATACCCCCGGGGAGACCCAGTACTTC.

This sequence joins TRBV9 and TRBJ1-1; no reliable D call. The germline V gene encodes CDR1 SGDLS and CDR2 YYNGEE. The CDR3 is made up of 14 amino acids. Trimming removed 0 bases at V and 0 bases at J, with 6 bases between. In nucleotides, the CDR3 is TGTGCCAGCAGCGTAGACCTAATGAACACTGAAGCTTTCTTT. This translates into CASSVDLMNTEAFF. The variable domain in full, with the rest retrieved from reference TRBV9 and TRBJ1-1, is DSGVTQTPKHLITATGQRVTLRCSPRSGDLSVYWYQQSLDQGLQFLIQYYNGEERAKGNILERFSAQQFPDLHSELNLSSLELGDSALYFCASSVDLMNTEAFFGQGTRLTVV.

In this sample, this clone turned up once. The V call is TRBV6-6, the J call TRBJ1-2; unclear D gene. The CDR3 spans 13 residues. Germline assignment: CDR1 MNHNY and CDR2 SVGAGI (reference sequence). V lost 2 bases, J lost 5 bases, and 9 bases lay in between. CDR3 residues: CASSYGERYGYTF. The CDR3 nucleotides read TGTGCCAGCAGTTACGGGGAAAGGTATGGCTACACCTTC.

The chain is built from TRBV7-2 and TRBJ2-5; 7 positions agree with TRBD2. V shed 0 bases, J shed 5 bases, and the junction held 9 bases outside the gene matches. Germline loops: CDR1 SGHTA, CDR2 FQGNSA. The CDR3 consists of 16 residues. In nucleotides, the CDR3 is TGTGCCAGCAGCTTAGCTGGCGGGGTGGGGGGGGAGACCCAGTACTTC. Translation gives CASSLAGGVGGETQYF.

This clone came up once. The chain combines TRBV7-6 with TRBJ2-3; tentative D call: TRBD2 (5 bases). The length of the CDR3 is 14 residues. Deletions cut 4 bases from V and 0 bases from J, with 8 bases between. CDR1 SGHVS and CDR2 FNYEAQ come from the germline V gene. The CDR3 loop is CASSSRTSTDTQYF. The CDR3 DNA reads TGTGCCAGCAGCTCCAGGACTAGCACAGATACGCAGTATTTT. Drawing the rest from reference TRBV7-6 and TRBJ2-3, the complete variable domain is GAGVSQSPRYKVTKRGQDVALRCDPISGHVSLYWYRQALGQGPEFLTYFNYEAQQDKSGLPNDRFSAERPEGSISTLTIQRTEQRDSAMYRCASSSRTSTDTQYFGPGTRLTVL.

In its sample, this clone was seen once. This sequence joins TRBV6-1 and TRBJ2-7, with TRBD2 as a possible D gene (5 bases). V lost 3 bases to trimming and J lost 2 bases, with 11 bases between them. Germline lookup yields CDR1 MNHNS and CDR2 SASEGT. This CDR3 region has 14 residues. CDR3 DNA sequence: TGTGCCAGCAGTGACGGGAACCCACCCTACGAGCAGTACTTC. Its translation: CASSDGNPPYEQYF.

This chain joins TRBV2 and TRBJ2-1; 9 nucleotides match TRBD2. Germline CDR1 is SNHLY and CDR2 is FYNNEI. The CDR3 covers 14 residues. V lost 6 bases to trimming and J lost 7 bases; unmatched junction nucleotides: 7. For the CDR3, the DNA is TGTGCCAGCAGAGGCGGGAGGGCCGGGAATGAGCAGTTCTTC. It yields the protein CASRGGRAGNEQFF.

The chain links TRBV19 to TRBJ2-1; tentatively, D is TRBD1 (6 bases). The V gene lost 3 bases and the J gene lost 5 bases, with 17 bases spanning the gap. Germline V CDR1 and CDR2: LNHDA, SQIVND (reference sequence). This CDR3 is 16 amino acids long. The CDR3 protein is CASSILGTTGHNEQFF. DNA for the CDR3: TGTGCCAGTAGTATTTTGGGGACAACGGGGCACAATGAGCAGTTCTTC.

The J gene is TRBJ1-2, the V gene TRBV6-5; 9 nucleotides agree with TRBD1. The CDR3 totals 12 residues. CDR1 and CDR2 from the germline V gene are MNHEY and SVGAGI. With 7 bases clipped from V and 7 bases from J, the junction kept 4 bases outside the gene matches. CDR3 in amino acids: CASNPGQGGYTF. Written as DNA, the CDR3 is TGTGCCAGCAACCCGGGACAGGGTGGCTACACCTTC.

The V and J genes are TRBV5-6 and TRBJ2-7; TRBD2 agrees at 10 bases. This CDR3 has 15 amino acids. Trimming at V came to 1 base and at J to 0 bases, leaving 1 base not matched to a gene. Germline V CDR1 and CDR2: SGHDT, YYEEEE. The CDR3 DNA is TGTGCCAGCAGCTTGCAGCGGGGGGGCTCCTACGAGCAGTACTTC. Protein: CASSLQRGGSYEQYF. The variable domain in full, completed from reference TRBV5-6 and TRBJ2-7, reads DAGVTQSPTHLIKTRGQQVTLRCSPKSGHDTVSWYQQALGQGPQFIFQYYEEEERQRGNFPDRFSGHQFPNYSSELNVNALLLGDSALYLCASSLQRGGSYEQYFGPGTRLTVT.

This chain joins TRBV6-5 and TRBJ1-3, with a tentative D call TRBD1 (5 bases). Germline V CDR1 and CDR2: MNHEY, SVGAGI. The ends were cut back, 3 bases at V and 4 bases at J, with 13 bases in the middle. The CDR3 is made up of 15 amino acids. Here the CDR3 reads CASSYSRVEGNTIYF. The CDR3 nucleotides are TGTGCCAGCAGTTATAGCAGGGTTGAGGGAAACACCATATATTTT.

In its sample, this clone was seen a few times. CDR3 in DNA: TGTGCCAGCAGCTCCACAGAGTACGAGCAGTACTTC. It is translated as CASSSTEYEQYF. The gene calls are TRBV7-9 and TRBJ2-7; D is unresolved. Trimming cost V 4 bases and J 4 bases, with 8 bases left between them. Germline lookup yields CDR1 SEHNR and CDR2 FQNEAQ (reference sequence). CDR3 length: 12 residues.

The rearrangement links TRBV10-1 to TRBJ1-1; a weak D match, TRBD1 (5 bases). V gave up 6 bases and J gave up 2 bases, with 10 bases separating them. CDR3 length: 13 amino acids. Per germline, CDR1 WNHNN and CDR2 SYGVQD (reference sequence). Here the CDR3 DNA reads TGCGCCAGCAGGACAGCGGCTAACACTGAAGCTTTCTTT. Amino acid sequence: CASRTAANTEAFF.

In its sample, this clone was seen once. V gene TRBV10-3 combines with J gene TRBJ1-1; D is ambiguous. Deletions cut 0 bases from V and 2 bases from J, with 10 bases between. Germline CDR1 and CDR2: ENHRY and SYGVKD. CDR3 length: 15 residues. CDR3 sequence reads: CAISESVAKNTEAFF. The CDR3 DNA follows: TGTGCCATCAGTGAGTCGGTAGCAAAAAACACTGAAGCTTTCTTT.

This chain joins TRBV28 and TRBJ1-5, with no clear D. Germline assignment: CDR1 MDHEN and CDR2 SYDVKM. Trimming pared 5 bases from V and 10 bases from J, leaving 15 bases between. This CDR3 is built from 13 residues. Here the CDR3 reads CASSLPAIKPQHF. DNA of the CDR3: TGTGCCAGCAGTCTCCCCGCGATCAAACCCCAGCATTTT. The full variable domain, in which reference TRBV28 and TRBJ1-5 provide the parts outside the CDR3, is DVKVTQSSRYLVKRTGEKVFLECVQDMDHENMFWYRQDPGLGLRLIYFSYDVKMKEKGDIPEGYSVSREKKERFSLILESASTNQTSMYLCASSLPAIKPQHFGDGTRLSIL.

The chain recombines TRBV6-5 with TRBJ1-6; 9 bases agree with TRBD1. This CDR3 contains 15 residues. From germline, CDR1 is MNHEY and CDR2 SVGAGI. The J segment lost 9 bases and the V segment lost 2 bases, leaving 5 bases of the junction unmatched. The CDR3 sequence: CASSYTDRGGSPLHF. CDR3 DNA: TGTGCCAGCAGTTACACGGACAGGGGTGGTTCACCCCTCCACTTT.

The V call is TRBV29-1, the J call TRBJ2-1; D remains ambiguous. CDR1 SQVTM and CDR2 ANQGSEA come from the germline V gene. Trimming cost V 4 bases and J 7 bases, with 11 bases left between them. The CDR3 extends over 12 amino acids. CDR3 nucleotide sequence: TGCAGCGTTGGGACCGGCAGGAATGAGCAGTTCTTC. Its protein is CSVGTGRNEQFF.

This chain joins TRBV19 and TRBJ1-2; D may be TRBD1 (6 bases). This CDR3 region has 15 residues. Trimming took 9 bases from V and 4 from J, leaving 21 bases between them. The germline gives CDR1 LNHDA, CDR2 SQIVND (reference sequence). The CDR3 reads CASAQGTGLSYGYTF. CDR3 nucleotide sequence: TGTGCCAGCGCCCAGGGAACAGGGCTGAGCTATGGCTACACCTTC.

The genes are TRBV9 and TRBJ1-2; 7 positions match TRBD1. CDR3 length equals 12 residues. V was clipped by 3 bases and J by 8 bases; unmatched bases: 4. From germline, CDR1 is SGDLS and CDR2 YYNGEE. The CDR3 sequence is CASSGDSPGYTF. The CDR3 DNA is TGTGCCAGCAGCGGGGACAGCCCCGGCTACACCTTC.

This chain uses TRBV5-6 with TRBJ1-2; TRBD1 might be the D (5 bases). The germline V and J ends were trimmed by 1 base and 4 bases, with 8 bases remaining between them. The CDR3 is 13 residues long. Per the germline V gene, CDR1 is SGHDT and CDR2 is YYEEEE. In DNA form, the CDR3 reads TGTGCCAGCAGCTTGTGGGGGTTCTATGGCTACACCTTC. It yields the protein CASSLWGFYGYTF.

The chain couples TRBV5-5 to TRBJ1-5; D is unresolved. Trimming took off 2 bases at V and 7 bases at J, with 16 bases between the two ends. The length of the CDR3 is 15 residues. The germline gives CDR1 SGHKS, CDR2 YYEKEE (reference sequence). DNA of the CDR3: TGTGCCAGCAGCTTACTAGGGTCGGTTGGGCAGCCCCAGCATTTT. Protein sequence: CASSLLGSVGQPQHF.

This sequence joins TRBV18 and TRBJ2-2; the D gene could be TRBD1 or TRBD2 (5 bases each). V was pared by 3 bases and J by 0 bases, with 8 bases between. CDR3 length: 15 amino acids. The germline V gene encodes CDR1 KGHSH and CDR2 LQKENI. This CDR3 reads CASSPRGANTGELFF. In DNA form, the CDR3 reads TGTGCCAGCTCACCCCGGGGCGCGAACACCGGGGAGCTGTTTTTT.

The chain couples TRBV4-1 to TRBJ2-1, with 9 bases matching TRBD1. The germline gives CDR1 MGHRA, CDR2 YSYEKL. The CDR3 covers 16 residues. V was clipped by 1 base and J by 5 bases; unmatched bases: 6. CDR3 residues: CASSQVPGQGHNEQFF. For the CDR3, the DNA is TGCGCCAGCAGCCAAGTTCCCGGACAGGGGCACAATGAGCAGTTCTTC.

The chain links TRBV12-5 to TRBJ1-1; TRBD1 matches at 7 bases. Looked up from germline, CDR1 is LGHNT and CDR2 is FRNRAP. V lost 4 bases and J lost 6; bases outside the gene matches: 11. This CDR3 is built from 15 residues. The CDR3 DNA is TGTGCTAGTGGTTCTCCGACAGGGTCGGACGCTGAAGCTTTCTTT. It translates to CASGSPTGSDAEAFF.